This T cell receptor (beta chain) was profiled in a study of CD8+CD57+ T cells in acquired aplastic anemia. Study as a whole: Roughly 3 ug was the average amount of DNA from sorted CD4+ and CD8+ cells. Healthy donor sequencing depth: some 10 million CD4+, fewer than 13 million CD8+ reads.

Regarding the study as a whole: In CD8+ cells, Simpson's diversity showed no significant difference between patients and controls. A set of more than 25 CD8+ CDR3 sequences was shared between patients and controls, and these sequences appeared highly expressed in patients.

The germline V gene has CDR1 DFQATT and CDR2 SNEGSKA (reference sequence). There are 18 residues in the CDR3. Trimming took off 1 base at V and 1 base at J, with 20 bases between the two ends. This clonotype was seen many times. Its target is unknown. Profiling that covered TCR beta VDJ and CDR3 relied on genomic DNA as its template. A single record per CDR3 protein comes from TCRdb applying MiXCR to the reads. The sample comprises 150,000 to 200,000 distinct CDR3 sequences, 40% to 55% of which are singletons, and around 2.7% rests with the top ten. The rearrangement links TRBV20-1 to TRBJ1-5; D is possibly TRBD1 (5 bases). The sequenced sample was sorted CD4+, CD8+, or CD8+CD57+ T cells (not recorded which) from PBMCs. The clonotype originates from a human donor in good health. CDR3 sequence reads: CSARGMNQGSTSNQPQHF. CDR3 DNA sequence: TGCAGTGCTAGAGGAATGAACCAGGGATCAACGAGCAATCAGCCCCAGCATTTT.